Shown below are 22 T cell receptor beta chains from a single sample sequenced in a study of CD8 T cells in ankylosing spondylitis. Their target antigens are unknown. TCRdb redid the calling of the 5' RACE reads with MiXCR, one entry per CDR3 protein. The sample holds approximately 300,000 distinct CDR3 sequences, 8% seen once. Findings and limits, study-wide: A TCR beta motif made of eight highly homologous variants seemed typical of ankylosing spondylitis blood.

The sequencing input was blood, either unsorted or a sorted T cell fraction (not recorded which). All receptors come from a male donor with ankylosing spondylitis.

V and J are TRBV29-1 and TRBJ2-7, with 7 bases identical to TRBD1. Per germline, CDR1 SQVTM and CDR2 ANQGSEA. V lost 6 bases, J lost 2 bases, and 7 bases stayed unmatched. The CDR3 covers 13 residues. The CDR3 nucleotides read TGCAGCGTCGCGGACAGGAAAACCTACGAGCAGTACTTC. Translating it yields CSVADRKTYEQYF.

V is TRBV4-1 and J is TRBJ2-1; the match to TRBD2 covers 7 bases. V was clipped by 4 bases and J by 0 bases; unmatched bases: 3. The CDR3 contains 15 residues. The germline V gene has CDR1 MGHRA and CDR2 YSYEKL. The CDR3 bases are TGCGCCAGCAGCCGAAGCGGGGACTCCTACAATGAGCAGTTCTTC. Its translation is CASSRSGDSYNEQFF.

The chain couples TRBV5-1 to TRBJ2-5, with a weak D call TRBD2 (6 bases). CDR1 and CDR2 from the germline V gene are SGHRS and YFSETQ. Between the trimmed V and J ends, which lost 4 bases and 4 bases, there was a span of 17 bases. The CDR3 is 15 amino acids. The CDR3: CASSARGGNRETQYF. The CDR3 DNA sequence: TGCGCCAGCAGCGCGAGGGGCGGGAACCGAGAGACCCAGTACTTC.

This clonotype occurred once. The J gene is TRBJ2-5, the V gene TRBV20-1, with D possibly being TRBD2 (6 bases). Germline V gene lookup returns CDR1 DFQATT and CDR2 SNEGSKA (reference sequence). The CDR3 has 16 residues. Trimming removed 0 bases from V and 1 base from J, with 15 bases in between. The CDR3 DNA reads TGCAGTGCTAGAGATGCCTCCATAGCGGCCCAAGAGACCCAGTACTTC. Protein sequence: CSARDASIAAQETQYF.

The chain couples TRBV14 to TRBJ2-6; D is perhaps TRBD1 (6 bases). This CDR3 comprises 15 residues. The V end lost 5 bases, the J end lost 2 bases, and 10 bases lay between the germline ends. Germline V gene data show CDR1 as SGHDN and CDR2 as FVKESK. The CDR3 protein is CASSVGGPGANVLTF. The CDR3 bases are TGTGCCAGCAGCGTAGGGGGACCTGGGGCCAACGTCCTGACTTTC.

The rearrangement joins TRBV12-3 or TRBV12-4 to TRBJ2-7; maybe TRBD2 (6 bases). V was pared by 6 bases and J by 6 bases, with 21 bases between. This CDR3 has 15 amino acids. CDR3 sequence: CASRGRDLTSREQYF. The CDR3 DNA sequence: TGTGCCAGCAGGGGCCGGGACTTAACCTCCCGCGAGCAGTACTTC.

This clonotype was counted many times. This chain links TRBV5-1 with TRBJ2-2; 9 bases map to TRBD2. This CDR3 has 16 amino acids. The V gene's germline CDR1 is SGHRS and CDR2 YFSETQ. V lost 0 bases, J lost 4 bases, and 4 bases stayed unmatched. CDR3 region: CASSLGLAEPTGELFF. CDR3 nucleotides: TGCGCCAGCAGCTTGGGACTAGCGGAGCCCACCGGGGAGCTGTTTTTT.

The J gene is TRBJ2-3, the V gene TRBV2; 8 nucleotides align to TRBD2. The junction had 19 bases not matched to a gene; V was cut back by 6 bases and J by 8 bases. The V gene's germline CDR1 is SNHLY and CDR2 FYNNEI. There are 17 residues in the CDR3. The CDR3: CASSPWPPDGRDVTQYF. Written as DNA, the CDR3 is TGTGCCAGCAGCCCCTGGCCCCCCGACGGGAGGGATGTTACGCAGTATTTT.

This clonotype showed up many times. The J gene is TRBJ2-1, the V gene TRBV7-2; 10 bases fit TRBD2. Germline CDR1 SGHTA, CDR2 FQGNSA. After removal of 2 bases from V and 12 bases from J, the junction contained 4 bases not matched to a gene. The CDR3 runs to 13 residues. The chain's CDR3 is CASSLSAGGGQFF. Written as DNA, the CDR3 is TGTGCCAGCAGCTTATCAGCGGGAGGGGGGCAGTTCTTC.

This clonotype appeared a few times. The genes are TRBV29-1 and TRBJ2-1; 11 positions agree with TRBD1. Germline CDR1 reads SQVTM; CDR2 reads ANQGSEA. This CDR3 spans 14 amino acids. Trimming took 4 bases from V and 7 from J; bases not matched to a gene: 6. CDR3 loop: CSVGGQGVPNEQFF. The CDR3 coding sequence is TGCAGCGTTGGGGGACAGGGGGTCCCTAATGAGCAGTTCTTC.

This chain joins TRBV5-1 and TRBJ1-2, with D unclear. Trimming took off 0 bases at V and 1 base at J, with 4 bases between the two ends. Looked up from germline, CDR1 is SGHRS and CDR2 is YFSETQ. The CDR3 is 13 residues long. As DNA, the CDR3 is TGCGCCAGCAGCTTGGGGATTAACTATGGCTACACCTTC. Protein sequence: CASSLGINYGYTF. Filled out from reference TRBV5-1 and TRBJ1-2, the complete variable domain reads KAGVTQTPRYLIKTRGQQVTLSCSPISGHRSVSWYQQTPGQGLQFLFEYFSETQRNKGNFPGRFSGRQFSNSRSEMNVSTLELGDSALYLCASSLGINYGYTFGSGTRLTVV.

This clonotype was picked up many times. The chain joins TRBV5-1 to TRBJ2-7; a weak D match, TRBD1 (6 bases). Germline values: CDR1 SGHRS, CDR2 YFSETQ. Trimming pared 1 base from V and 5 bases from J, leaving 10 bases between. This CDR3 has 13 residues. CDR3 coding DNA: TGCGCCAGCAGCTTGACAGGGTACAACGAGCAGTACTTC. Translated: CASSLTGYNEQYF.

This clonotype was detected only a few times. This chain connects TRBV5-1 to TRBJ2-5, with TRBD2 as a possible D gene (5 bases). The CDR3 is made up of 13 amino acids. With 4 bases removed from V and 5 bases from J, the gap between germline ends came to 12 bases. Germline CDR1 is SGHRS and CDR2 is YFSETQ. The CDR3 here is CASSLGADETQYF. The CDR3 DNA reads as TGCGCCAGCAGCCTGGGAGCGGACGAGACCCAGTACTTC.

This clonotype was observed at least ten times. For the CDR3, the DNA is TGTGCCAGTAGTACTAGCAGGCATTCCGAGCAGTACTTC. As protein: CASSTSRHSEQYF. The chain couples TRBV19 to TRBJ2-7, with D possibly being TRBD2 (5 bases). The CDR3 consists of 13 residues. Trimming removed 4 bases at V and 6 bases at J, with 13 bases between. Germline V CDR1 and CDR2: LNHDA, SQIVND (reference sequence).

This clonotype was found a few times. V usage is TRBV12-3 or TRBV12-4 and J usage is TRBJ2-3, with D tentatively TRBD1 (6 bases). The CDR3 length is 16 residues. V was clipped by 5 bases and J by 1 base, with 16 bases between them. CDR3 protein: CASSPRPGDGTDTQYF. Written as DNA, the CDR3 is TGTGCCAGCAGTCCCCGGCCAGGGGATGGCACAGATACGCAGTATTTT.

This clonotype was found a few times. The rearrangement uses TRBV5-1 and TRBJ2-7; 8 bases are shared with TRBD1. The V gene end was trimmed by 5 bases and the J gene end by 1 base; junction bases not matched to a gene: 2. This CDR3 has 13 amino acids. Germline V lookup: CDR1 SGHRS, CDR2 YFSETQ. As DNA, the CDR3 is TGCGCCAGCAGGACAGGGGTTTCCTACGAGCAGTACTTC. Translation gives CASRTGVSYEQYF.

This clonotype was recorded many times. Here the CDR3 reads CASSLIGQGSAFF. As DNA, the CDR3 is TGTGCCAGCAGCTTAATTGGACAGGGGTCGGCTTTCTTT. The gene calls are TRBV7-2 and TRBJ1-1, with 9 bases fitting TRBD1. The germline gives CDR1 SGHTA, CDR2 FQGNSA. Trimming took 2 bases from V and 11 from J; bases not matched to a gene: 6. CDR3 size: 13 residues.

In this sample, this clonotype turned up a few times. The chain has TRBV20-1 and TRBJ1-2, with 8 bases identical to TRBD1. Germline CDR1 is DFQATT and CDR2 is SNEGSKA (reference sequence). The CDR3 is 13 amino acids. V dropped 6 bases and J dropped 8; count of bases not matched to a gene: 11. The CDR3 loop reads CSAFSQGASGYTF. In DNA, the CDR3 is TGCAGTGCCTTTAGTCAGGGGGCGTCGGGCTACACCTTC.

This clonotype was counted a few times. The CDR3 is CASSSRLGTQYF. The CDR3, as DNA: TGTGCCAGCAGCTCCCGGCTTGGGACCCAGTACTTC. The V gene is TRBV9, the J gene TRBJ2-5; no reliable D call. CDR1 is SGDLS, CDR2 YYNGEE, per germline. Trimming left V 4 bases short and J 7 bases short, with 11 bases between. CDR3 length: 12 amino acids.

This clonotype appeared a few times. The chain recombines TRBV20-1 with TRBJ2-1, with 8 bases that match TRBD2. The CDR3 runs to 13 residues. CDR1 and CDR2 (germline): DFQATT, SNEGSKA (reference sequence). CDR3 residues: CSASGGGWNEQFF. For the CDR3, the DNA is TGCAGCGCATCCGGGGGGGGGTGGAATGAGCAGTTCTTC.

The chain combines TRBV5-4 with TRBJ2-1; possibly TRBD1 for D (6 bases). V lost 5 bases and J 0 bases, leaving 12 bases between the germline ends. CDR3 length: 15 residues. Germline CDR1 is SGHNT and CDR2 is YYREEE (reference sequence). The CDR3 bases are TGTGCCAGCAGTCACGACAGGAGCTCCTACAATGAGCAGTTCTTC. This sequence encodes CASSHDRSSYNEQFF.

There are a few counts of this clonotype. The chain employs TRBV5-1 and TRBJ1-1; possible D gene TRBD1, 5 bases. Germline V gene data show CDR1 as SGHRS and CDR2 as YFSETQ. V was trimmed by 4 bases and J by 4 bases, leaving 11 bases between them. The length of the CDR3 is 13 residues. The CDR3 sequence: CASSMGVATEAFF. The CDR3 DNA reads TGCGCCAGCAGCATGGGGGTGGCCACTGAAGCTTTCTTT.